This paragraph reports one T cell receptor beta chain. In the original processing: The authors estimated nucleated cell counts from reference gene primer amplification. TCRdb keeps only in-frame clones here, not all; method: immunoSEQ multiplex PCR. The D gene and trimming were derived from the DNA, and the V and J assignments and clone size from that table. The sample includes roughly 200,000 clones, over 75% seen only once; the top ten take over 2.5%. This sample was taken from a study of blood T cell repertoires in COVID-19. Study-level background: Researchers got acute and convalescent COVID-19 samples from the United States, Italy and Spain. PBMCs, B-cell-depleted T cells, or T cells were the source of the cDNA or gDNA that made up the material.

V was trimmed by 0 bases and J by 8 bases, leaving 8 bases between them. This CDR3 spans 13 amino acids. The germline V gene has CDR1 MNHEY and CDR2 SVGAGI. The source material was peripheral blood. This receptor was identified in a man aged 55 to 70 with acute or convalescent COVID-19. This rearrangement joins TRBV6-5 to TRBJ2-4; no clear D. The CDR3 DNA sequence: TGTGCCAGCAGTTACTCGAGAGCTGACATTCAGTACTTC. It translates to CASSYSRADIQYF.